This T cell receptor (beta chain) is drawn from a study of cytomegalovirus exposure and HLA in healthy donors (dated by TCRdb to about 2017). Background for the entire study: An earlier analysis of 587 of the donors reported 276 Gb of sequence data and 117 million unique TCR beta sequences obtained from some 200 million T cells. Both class I and class II loci were covered by HLA typing, at four-digit resolution. All discovery cohort repertoires had been generated on a single sequencing platform. The study profiled the T cell repertoires of 550 to 700 subjects by immunosequencing and related them to cytomegalovirus serostatus. In a later genetic analysis, genome-wide SNP genotypes for about 65% of the roughly 670 donors were used, and that subset was treated as a discovery cohort. The genetic ancestry cluster associated with self-reported Caucasian donors included about 84% of the approximately 400 genotyped donors. Across around 400 genotyped donors of the cohort, an average of approximately 220,000 unique TCR beta nucleotide sequences per donor were sequenced, and roughly 20% of those sequences were non-productive. Donor age, sex, ethnicity and CMV serostatus were compiled alongside the repertoire data. A separate validation cohort of 100 to 150 different subjects was used in addition to the approximately 670-subject first cohort. Approximately 330 gigabases of sequencing data and around 80 million unique TCR sequences made up an early release that covered 500 to 650 HLA-typed donors. Rather than drawing on any new phenotypic data, the later analysis identified candidate immune exposures from TCR beta sequences and the way those sequences occurred across donors. To predict cytomegalovirus infection status, the study combined high-throughput TCR immunosequencing, statistical association of individual TCRs with disease status, and machine learning. Because of strong linkage in the cohort, roughly five DR-DQ haplotypes were treated as single units for association and clustering. An earlier analysis of fewer than 750 of the donors used high-throughput TCR beta sequencing to judge whether each TCR beta V gene segment behaved as functional or pseudogenic. A later analysis re-examined previously published TCR beta repertoires from several hundred donors and added high-resolution HLA genotyping to investigate patterns of TCR occurrence. The number of typed donors differed by locus: roughly 629-640 for A, B, C, DRB1 and DQB1; 500 to 550 for DQA1; 606 for DPA1; and around 490 for DPB1. The study aimed to test whether signatures of past pathogen exposure could be identified by cataloging public T cell receptors. Study-wide conclusions, independent of this receptor: Most TCR sequences were observed very rarely across donors, whereas some public TCRs were present in many individuals. In this cohort, only TCR beta chains were sequenced, and detectable features were limited by the absence of alpha or paired-chain data. A cluster of highly shared sequence variants was judged likely to represent a technical artifact of the sequencing pipeline. The authors suggested that the approach could potentially be extended to other disease states and immunological phenotypes. In a later analysis, HLA-associated TCR beta chains were found to be more clonally expanded and to have lower generation probabilities than equally common non-associated chains. A further reported finding was that TCR beta sequences accurately predicted the HLA-A and HLA-B alleles for most subjects in the first cohort. The earlier analysis of fewer than 750 of the donors excluded over 15 rarely observed V segments, including chromosome 9 orphons, because counts were too low. According to a later analysis, TCR association rates differed among HLA loci, with DRB1 alleles showing the most associated TCRs and HLA-C alleles showing the fewest. The classifier was reported to diagnose cytomegalovirus status with high specificity and sensitivity in both the original and validation cohorts. Because some donors lacked HLA typing at each locus, the association tests relied only on the typed subset. A total of fewer than 200 TCR beta chains were listed by the study as associated with cytomegalovirus. Some IMGT-functional V segments, including TRBV6-2 and TRBV6-3, could not be told apart with the 87-base-pair reads, so those segments were excluded. Linkage disequilibrium might explain the correlated functional status among segregating V segments, but an unknown experimental factor could not be excluded. In an earlier analysis of some 550 of the donors, most TCR beta V segments were observed in productive rearrangements about 87% or about 30% of the time, broadly matching IMGT annotations. The presence/absence analyses assumed that sequencing depth was roughly uniform across donors, and that assumption may not be true. In vitro tests confirmed that three of the cytomegalovirus-associated TCR beta chains recognize cytomegalovirus antigens. In a later genetic analysis, fewer N-insertions in productive TCRs were reported among donors in an Asian-associated ancestry cluster than the roughly 700-donor mean. A later analysis reported that several top co-occurrence clusters appeared linked to parvovirus B19, influenza, CMV and Epstein-Barr virus. Assigning TCR associations to individual alleles was difficult when HLA alleles, especially DR and DQ, strongly co-occurred. Most CMV-associated TCR beta chains appeared to be HLA-restricted in a later analysis, and the HLA associations seemed to be driven largely by CMV exposure. For the cohort, immune exposure information was limited to CMV serostatus. V-gene and J-gene trimming of TCR beta chains was associated with a missense DCLRE1C variant in a later genetic analysis, and the association was replicated in an independent cohort. In a later analysis, some 17,000 TCR beta sequences were associated with specific HLA alleles at a false discovery rate of 0.05.

The germline V gene (reference sequence) supplies CDR1 SSHAT and CDR2 FNYEAQ. The junction shows trimming of 5 bases on V and 4 bases on J, and the gene matches do not reach 17 bases of it. The CDR3 holds 18 amino acids from the cysteine to the phenylalanine. The only DNA kept is the CDR3, 54 bases in frame from the first base. The cohort comprised approximately 700 healthy bone marrow donors. Cohort members were all nominally healthy when sampled, although unrecorded immune exposures were likely present. The donor tested CMV seropositive and was one of the 289 seropositive cohort members. A peripheral blood sample was collected from each donor, and TCR beta sequencing was performed on peripheral blood mononuclear cells. The Qiagen DNeasy Blood Extraction Kit was used to extract genomic DNA from the blood cell samples. Library creation used the immunoSEQ multiplex PCR assay. For the multiplex PCR, a mixture combining 60 forward primers for TCR Vbeta segments and 13 reverse primers for TCR Jbeta segments was used. The CDR3 region of rearranged TCR beta genes was amplified from genomic DNA with a multiplex PCR assay. The amplified TCR beta libraries were sequenced on the Illumina HiSeq System as 87-base-pair reads. In the paper's pipeline: A later analysis counted some 80 million unique TCR beta chains across the 650 to 700 repertoires, and approximately 11 million of these chains were shared by at least two donors. Raw reads were error-corrected and collapsed into unique sequences with a nearest-neighbor algorithm that merged closely related sequences to remove PCR and sequencing errors. To assign V, D and J gene segments, CDR3 sequences were aligned to IMGT reference sequences. Each retained sequence needed at least a six-nucleotide match to both a V gene segment and a J gene segment. A rearrangement counted as productive if the CDR3 had no stop codons and remained in frame with V and J, and every other rearrangement counted as non-productive. Following IMGT convention, CDR3 was defined as the stretch from the second conserved V-encoded cysteine up to the conserved J-encoded phenylalanine. In an earlier analysis of more than 550 of the donors, sequences lacking an unambiguous match to a single V gene segment were excluded. An earlier analysis of several hundred of the donors called V segments functional above 56.7% productive rearrangements and segregating when the between-donor standard deviation exceeded 5%. A statistical classification framework was developed to diagnose cytomegalovirus status using the catalog of TCR beta chain sequences. V and J gene assignment, in a later analysis, came from comparing TCR nucleotide sequences with IMGT/GENE-DB human TR gene sequences. The TCRdist pipeline was used in a later analysis to assign CDR3 sequences and most-parsimonious VDJ recombination scenarios. In a later analysis, each TCR beta chain was defined by its CDR3 amino acid sequence together with its V-gene family, and reads lacking a unique V-gene family were excluded. A later analysis removed roughly 590 highly shared, low-generation-probability nucleotide sequences to deal with suspected cross-contamination and a sequencing artifact. In a later analysis, a clonal expansion index for each public chain was calculated from normalized within-repertoire ranks of inferred template counts. In a later analysis, generation probabilities were computed using a VDJ recombination model fitted to out-of-frame rearrangements, and the results were checked against IGoR. In a later analysis, hypergeometric tests were used to score TCR-TCR, TCR-HLA and TCR-CMV co-occurrence, with a repertoire-size bias correction applied to TCR pairs. To estimate false discovery rates, a later analysis permuted the HLA or CMV assignments 20 times. In a later analysis, co-occurring TCRs were grouped using DBSCAN, and TCRdist sequence similarity was added for clustering within HLA-allele-positive subsets. Co-occurrence clustering excluded repertoires with fewer than 30,000 or more than 120,000 public chains, plus five with anomalous nucleotide sharing. Entries here come from immuneACCESS through TCRdb and include only in-frame sequences with V and J called. Some clones fail to appear in such tables; in the studies checked, an unresolved V gene covers under half of the shortfall, and the cause of the remainder is unknown. V, J and clone size derive from that table, while D and trimming were established from the DNA sequence. The table for this sample lists about 170,000 clones; just over 75% of them were counted only once. Roughly 2.1% of the sample is taken by the ten largest.

In the case of this clone: Its target antigen remains unknown. No much larger clonotype is one base removed from it; base qualities were not supplied.

The rearranged segments are TRBV7-7 and TRBJ2-1; TRBD1 agrees with 7 junctional bases. Sequencing was carried out using PBMCs. The sequence was obtained from a woman aged 30 to 39 in good health and CMV-seropositive. The encoded CDR3 is CASSARPPGTALYNEQFF. The DNA sequence reads TGTGCCAGCAGCGCCCGGCCCCCAGGGACAGCTTTGTACAATGAGCAGTTCTTC. The reference TRBV7-7 and TRBJ2-1 proteins fill in what lies around the CDR3, so the full variable domain reads GAGVSQSPRYKVTKRGQDVTLRCDPISSHATLYWYQQALGQGPEFLTYFNYEAQPDKSGLPSDRFSAERPEGSISTLTIQRTEQRDSAMYRCASSARPPGTALYNEQFFGPGTRLTVL.